This T cell receptor (beta chain) was retrieved from a study of blood T cell repertoires in COVID-19. Overall study context: The origin of the acute and convalescent COVID-19 samples was the United States, Italy and Spain.

Libraries were prepared by immunoSEQ multiplex PCR; TCRdb keeps only in-frame clonotypes and omits some of them. The sample comprises a few hundred thousand clones, 70% to 90% of which are singletons, and approximately 6% rests with the top ten. Living in 24 US areas, the participants were between 18 and 89 years of age. The V end was cut by 1 base, the J end by 7 bases, with 8 bases between. CDR1 and CDR2 (germline): KGHSH, LQKENI. The CDR3 has 14 amino acids. This chain uses TRBV18 with TRBJ1-6, with TRBD1 as a possible D gene (6 bases). The sequenced sample consisted of PBMCs or T cells enriched from blood (not recorded which). The sequence came from a woman under 40 who had recovered from COVID-19. The DNA for the CDR3 is TGTGCCAGCTCACCACGGGACAAGAATTCACCCCTCCACTTT. This sequence encodes CASSPRDKNSPLHF.